The T cell receptor (beta chain) described here comes from a study of naive and memory T cell subsets. Cells stained for CD3, CD4, CD8, CD45RA, CD27 and viability were sorted into four CD45RA/CD27 subsets. In this sample, this clonotype turned up a few times. Its antigen remains unidentified. The CDR3 is made up of 15 amino acids. The V end was cut by 4 bases, the J end by 1 base, with 17 bases between. The germline V gene encodes CDR1 SQVTM and CDR2 ANQGSEA. Both TRBC1 and TRBC2 were covered by a beta constant-region primer of two equimolar oligonucleotides. Ligated cDNA was amplified by four rounds of PCR with nested alpha and beta constant-region primers and SP2. TCRdb analysed the UMI-ligation and nested PCR reads with MiXCR anew, one entry per CDR3 protein. The sample has roughly 100,000 distinct CDR3 sequences, around 13% seen once. Study-level findings and limits: Clonotypes here are unpaired alpha or beta chain sequences. Especially in CD8 cells, naive repertoires contained a few larger clonotypes, possibly CD45RA-re-expressing memory cells.

The sequenced sample was naive CD8+ T cells from blood. The chain couples TRBV29-1 to TRBJ2-7; D not certain. This receptor was identified in a human donor in good health. The CDR3 is CSVVIKPRGSYEQYF. The CDR3 region has the DNA TGCAGCGTTGTCATTAAGCCTAGAGGATCCTACGAGCAGTACTTC.